This T cell receptor (beta chain) was observed in a study of OX40 agonist ivuxolimab in advanced cancers. Assay: immunoSEQ multiplex PCR; the TCRdb copy retains only in-frame clones and omits some. The repertoire has approximately 94,000 clones, around four fifths of them found once; the top ten carry 1% to 1.3%. The V end lost 4 bases, the J end lost 7 bases, and 14 bases lay between the germline ends. This CDR3 spans 13 amino acids. Germline V CDR1 and CDR2: SGHTA, FQGNSA. This receptor was identified in an adult with an advanced solid tumor such as melanoma, head and neck, liver or kidney cancer. The sample consisted of CD4+ or CD8+ T cells sorted from blood, taken in a trial of the OX40 agonist ivuxolimab. The genes are TRBV7-2 and TRBJ2-7, with D unclear. The CDR3 protein is CASSSPSFLEQYF. CDR3 DNA: TGTGCCAGCAGCTCACCCTCGTTCCTGGAGCAGTACTTC.